These T cell receptor beta chains were read from a single sample in a study of cytomegalovirus exposure and HLA in healthy donors. Data came from immunoSEQ multiplex PCR; TCRdb stores just in-frame clones and leaves some out. Here the sample spans 160,000 or so clones, approximately 80% being singletons. The sequenced material came from PBMCs. The receptors here all came from a young man in good health and CMV-seronegative. CDR3s include the opening cysteine and the closing phenylalanine or tryptophan. A D gene is named only where the DNA matches it firmly.

TRBJ2-7 | - | TRBV6-5 | CASSSGQSYEQYF
TRBJ1-4 | TRBD1 | TRBV5-1 | CASGEMDRVDEKLFF
TRBJ1-5 | TRBD1 | TRBV28 | CASSLPTGGHSWPQHF
TRBJ2-7 | TRBD1 | TRBV5-6 | CASSGQDRGLYEQYF
TRBJ2-2 | - | TRBV9 | CASRAREGELFF
TRBJ1-2 | - | TRBV5-4 | CASSLLRGPNYGYTF
TRBJ2-2 | TRBD1 | TRBV27 | CASSFRTGGHGELFF
TRBJ1-1 | - | TRBV7-3 | CASSPQTGNTEAFF
TRBJ1-5 | TRBD1 | TRBV29-1 | CSVLETGSNQPQHF
TRBJ1-1 | TRBD1 | TRBV5-4 | CASSGWRQGSRMNTEAFF
TRBJ2-4 | - | TRBV7-9 | CASSLAADLNIQYF
TRBJ1-1 | - | TRBV6-4 | CASSDFEGRNTEAFF
TRBJ2-7 | TRBD2 | TRBV5-1 | CASSGTSGSFYEQYF
TRBJ2-7 | TRBD1 | TRBV4-1 | CASSQKTGTTYEQYF
TRBJ1-5 | - | TRBV4-2 | CASSETTNQPQHF
TRBJ2-2 | - | TRBV12-5 | CASGLGGPNTGELFF
TRBJ2-1 | TRBD2 | TRBV4-2 | CASSQAGTSGFASYNEQFF
TRBJ1-1 | TRBD1 | TRBV6-6 | CASSYYGTVEAFF
TRBJ2-1 | - | TRBV29-1 | CSVEVGRKNYNEQFF
TRBJ2-1 | TRBD1 | TRBV28 | CASSSSGTGGSYNEQFF
TRBJ1-6 | TRBD1 | TRBV5-6 | CASSLLDRGSSPLHF
TRBJ2-2 | TRBD1 | TRBV12-5 | CASGLAWTGHRTGELFF
TRBJ1-6 | - | TRBV7-3 | CASSLCQAGSTAGSPLHF
TRBJ1-2 | - | TRBV19 | CASSILPGNNYGYTF
TRBJ1-3 | - | TRBV6-7 | CAGDTYRTSGNTIYF
TRBJ2-1 | - | TRBV7-2 | CASSWPATGSSYNEQFF
TRBJ1-1 | TRBD1 | TRBV6-1 | CASSEALRQGIVGTEAFF
TRBJ1-1 | - | TRBV5-6 | CASSSSSRAWNTEAFF
TRBJ2-1 | - | TRBV4-1 | CASSQVAHEQFF
TRBJ1-5 | - | TRBV6-5 | CASSGSLSNQPQHF
TRBJ1-5 | TRBD1 | TRBV4-3 | CASSQAWGQGYQPQHF
TRBJ1-4 | TRBD1 | TRBV28 | CASSTPGQEGEKLFF
TRBJ1-2 | - | TRBV10-3 | CAISETRAAGYTF
TRBJ1-5 | - | TRBV11-2 | CASSLGLQPYQPQHF
TRBJ2-1 | TRBD1 | TRBV7-9 | CASSLGQGARYNEQFF
TRBJ1-6 | - | TRBV5-1 | CASSGDITSPLHF
TRBJ2-1 | - | TRBV5-1 | CASSLKSSYNEQFF
TRBJ2-4 | - | TRBV4-1 | CASSQDRSVAKNIQYF
TRBJ2-7 | TRBD2 | TRBV11-3 | CASSLGTSRADYEQYF
TRBJ1-5 | TRBD1 | TRBV19 | CASSDQRWTGGNQPQHF